Below, one T cell receptor (beta chain) is given with its context. Its antigen is undetermined. In the PCR, 60 Vbeta and 13 Jbeta primers were used. TCRdb's table, derived via immunoSEQ multiplex PCR, lists solely in-frame clones and lacks some. Here the sample spans roughly 180,000 clones, about 9% being singletons. This entry belongs to a study of cytomegalovirus exposure and HLA in healthy donors. The CDR3 has 15 residues. Trimming cost V 7 bases and J 4 bases, with 19 bases left between them. Per germline, CDR1 LNHDA and CDR2 SQIVND (reference sequence). Findings of the study overall: Later analysis indicated greater clonal expansion among HLA-associated TCR beta chains than among equally common other chains.

Input material: PBMCs. The chain joins TRBV19 to TRBJ1-1, with TRBD1 as a possible D gene (5 bases). The TCR originated in a woman aged 30 to 39 in good health and CMV-seropositive. CDR3 residues: CASKGRGGGVTEAFF. The CDR3 bases are TGTGCCAGTAAAGGGAGGGGAGGAGGGGTCACTGAAGCTTTCTTT. The variable domain in full, with the rest retrieved from reference TRBV19 and TRBJ1-1, is DGGITQSPKYLFRKEGQNVTLSCEQNLNHDAMYWYRQDPGQGLRLIYYSQIVNDFQKGDIAEGYSVSREKKESFPLTVTSAQKNPTAFYLCASKGRGGGVTEAFFGQGTRLTVV.